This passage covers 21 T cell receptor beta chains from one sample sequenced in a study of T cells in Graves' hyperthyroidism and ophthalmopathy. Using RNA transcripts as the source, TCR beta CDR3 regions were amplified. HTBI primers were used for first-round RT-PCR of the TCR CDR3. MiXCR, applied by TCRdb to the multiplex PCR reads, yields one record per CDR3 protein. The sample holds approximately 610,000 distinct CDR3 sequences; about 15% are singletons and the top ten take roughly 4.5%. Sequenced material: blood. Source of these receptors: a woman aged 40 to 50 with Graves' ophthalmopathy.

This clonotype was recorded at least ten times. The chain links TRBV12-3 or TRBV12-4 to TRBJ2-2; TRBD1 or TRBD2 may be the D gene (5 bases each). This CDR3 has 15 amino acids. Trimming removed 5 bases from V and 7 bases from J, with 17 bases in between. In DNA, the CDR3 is TGTGCCAGCAGTATCCCCTTCGCGAGGGGCGGGGAGCTGTTTTTT. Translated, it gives CASSIPFARGGELFF.

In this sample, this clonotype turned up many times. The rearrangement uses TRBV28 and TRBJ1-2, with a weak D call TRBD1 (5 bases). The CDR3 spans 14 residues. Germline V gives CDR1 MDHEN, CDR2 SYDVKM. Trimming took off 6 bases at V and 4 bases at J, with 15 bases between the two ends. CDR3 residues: CASSSRGGSYGYTF. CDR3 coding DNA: TGTGCCAGCAGCTCAAGGGGCGGGAGCTATGGCTACACCTTC.

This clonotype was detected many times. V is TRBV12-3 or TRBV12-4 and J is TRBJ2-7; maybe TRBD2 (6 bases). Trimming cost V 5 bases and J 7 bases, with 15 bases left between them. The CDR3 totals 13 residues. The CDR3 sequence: CASSDGGIDEQYF. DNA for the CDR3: TGTGCCAGCAGTGACGGAGGGATTGATGAGCAGTACTTC.

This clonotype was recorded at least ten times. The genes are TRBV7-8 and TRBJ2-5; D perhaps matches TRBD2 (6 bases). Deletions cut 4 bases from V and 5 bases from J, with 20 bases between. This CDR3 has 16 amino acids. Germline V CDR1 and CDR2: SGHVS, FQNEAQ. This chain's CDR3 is CASSSPSGSFQETQYF. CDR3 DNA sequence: TGTGCCAGCAGCTCGCCCAGCGGGTCTTTTCAGGAGACCCAGTACTTC.

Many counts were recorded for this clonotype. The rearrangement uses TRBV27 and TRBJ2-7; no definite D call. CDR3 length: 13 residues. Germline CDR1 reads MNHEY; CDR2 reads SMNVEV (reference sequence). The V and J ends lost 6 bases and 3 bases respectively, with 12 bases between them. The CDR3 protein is CASSLTQHYEQYF. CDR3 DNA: TGTGCCAGCAGCTTAACCCAACACTACGAGCAGTACTTC.

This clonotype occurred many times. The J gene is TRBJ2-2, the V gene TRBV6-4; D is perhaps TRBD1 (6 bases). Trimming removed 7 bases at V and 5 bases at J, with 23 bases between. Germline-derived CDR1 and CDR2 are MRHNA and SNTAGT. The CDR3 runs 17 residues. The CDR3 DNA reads TGTGCCAGCAAGCCGTTTATACCGGGACAAGGAACCGGGGAGCTGTTTTTT. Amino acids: CASKPFIPGQGTGELFF.

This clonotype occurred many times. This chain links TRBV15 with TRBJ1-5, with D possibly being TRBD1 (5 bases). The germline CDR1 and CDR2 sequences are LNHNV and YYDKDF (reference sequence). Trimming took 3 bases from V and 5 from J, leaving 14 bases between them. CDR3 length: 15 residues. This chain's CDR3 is CATSSDRVVYQPQHF. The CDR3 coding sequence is TGTGCCACCAGCAGCGACAGAGTAGTATATCAGCCCCAGCATTTT.

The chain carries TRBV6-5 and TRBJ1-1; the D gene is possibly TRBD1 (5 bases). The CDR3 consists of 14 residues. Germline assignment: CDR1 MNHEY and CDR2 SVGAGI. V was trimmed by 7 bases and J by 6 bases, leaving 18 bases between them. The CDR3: CASIMTEMGAEAFF. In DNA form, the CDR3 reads TGTGCCAGCATTATGACAGAGATGGGCGCTGAAGCTTTCTTT.

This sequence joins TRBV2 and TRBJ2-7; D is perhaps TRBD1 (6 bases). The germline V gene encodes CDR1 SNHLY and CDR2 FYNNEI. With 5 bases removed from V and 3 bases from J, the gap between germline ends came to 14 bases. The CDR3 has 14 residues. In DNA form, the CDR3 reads TGTGCCAGCAGTTACCGGGACACCAACTACGAGCAGTACTTC. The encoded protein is CASSYRDTNYEQYF.

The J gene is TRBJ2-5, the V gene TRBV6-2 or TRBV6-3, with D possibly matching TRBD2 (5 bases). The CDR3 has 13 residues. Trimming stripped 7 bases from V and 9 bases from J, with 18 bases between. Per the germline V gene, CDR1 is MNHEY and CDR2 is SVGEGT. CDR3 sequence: CASTERTFRAQYF. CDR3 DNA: TGTGCCAGCACGGAGCGGACGTTTAGGGCCCAGTACTTC.

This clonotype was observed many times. The CDR3: CASSRPQGTGGTEAFF. The CDR3, as DNA: TGTGCCAGCAGCCGACCCCAGGGGACAGGTGGGACTGAAGCTTTCTTT. This chain links TRBV7-8 with TRBJ1-1, with 8 bases lining up with TRBD1. The CDR3 runs to 16 residues. Germline trimming cut 5 bases from V and 5 bases from J; bases unmatched to any gene: 13. The germline CDR1 and CDR2 sequences are SGHVS and FQNEAQ.

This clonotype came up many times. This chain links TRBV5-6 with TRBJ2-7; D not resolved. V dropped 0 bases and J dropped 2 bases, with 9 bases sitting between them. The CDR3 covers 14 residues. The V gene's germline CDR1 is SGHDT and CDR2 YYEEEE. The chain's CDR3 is CASSLAVKTYEQYF. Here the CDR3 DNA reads TGTGCCAGCAGCTTGGCAGTCAAGACCTACGAGCAGTACTTC.

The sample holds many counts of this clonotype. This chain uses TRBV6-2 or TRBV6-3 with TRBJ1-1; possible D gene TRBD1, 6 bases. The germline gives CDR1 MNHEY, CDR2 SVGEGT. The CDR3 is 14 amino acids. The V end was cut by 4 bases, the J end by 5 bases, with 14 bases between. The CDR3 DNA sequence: TGTGCCAGCAGTTTGCAGGGGTTTCTTACTGAAGCTTTCTTT. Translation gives CASSLQGFLTEAFF.

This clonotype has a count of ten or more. CDR3: CASSEIADTQYF. The CDR3 bases are TGTGCCAGCAGTGAAATCGCAGATACGCAGTATTTT. The genes are TRBV2 and TRBJ2-3; D is unclear. This CDR3 region has 12 residues. The ends were cut back, 2 bases at V and 4 bases at J, with 4 bases in the middle. Looked up from germline, CDR1 is SNHLY and CDR2 is FYNNEI.

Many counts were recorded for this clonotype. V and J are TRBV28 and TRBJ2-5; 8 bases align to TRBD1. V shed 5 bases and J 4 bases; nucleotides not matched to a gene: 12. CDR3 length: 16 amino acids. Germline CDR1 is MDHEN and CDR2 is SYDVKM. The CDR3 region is CASSPRTGPLRETQYF. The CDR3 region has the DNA TGTGCCAGCAGTCCGAGGACAGGGCCCCTTAGAGAGACCCAGTACTTC.

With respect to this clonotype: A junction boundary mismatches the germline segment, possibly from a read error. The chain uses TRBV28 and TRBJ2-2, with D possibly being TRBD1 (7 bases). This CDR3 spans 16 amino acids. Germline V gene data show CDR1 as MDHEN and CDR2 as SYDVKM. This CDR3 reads CASSSRQGGSSGGLFF. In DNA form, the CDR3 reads TGTGCCAGCAGTTCGAGACAGGGCGGCTCGTCCGGGGGGCTGTTTTTT.

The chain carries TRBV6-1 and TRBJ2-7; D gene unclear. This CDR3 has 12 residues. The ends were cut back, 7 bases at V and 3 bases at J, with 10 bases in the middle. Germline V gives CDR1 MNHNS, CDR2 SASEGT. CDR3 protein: CASKLVNYEQYF. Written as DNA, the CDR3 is TGTGCCAGCAAGCTCGTTAACTACGAGCAGTACTTC.

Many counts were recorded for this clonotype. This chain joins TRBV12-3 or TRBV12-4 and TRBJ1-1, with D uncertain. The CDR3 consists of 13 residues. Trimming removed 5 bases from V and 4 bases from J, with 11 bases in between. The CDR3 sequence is CASSAGPSTEAFF. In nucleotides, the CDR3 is TGTGCCAGCAGTGCCGGTCCTAGCACTGAAGCTTTCTTT.

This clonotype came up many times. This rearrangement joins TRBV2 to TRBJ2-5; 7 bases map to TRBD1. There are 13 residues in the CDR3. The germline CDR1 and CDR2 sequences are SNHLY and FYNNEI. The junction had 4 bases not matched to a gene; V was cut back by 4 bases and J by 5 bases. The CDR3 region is CASSVDRVETQYF. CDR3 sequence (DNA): TGTGCCAGCAGTGTCGACAGGGTTGAGACCCAGTACTTC.

The CDR3 sequence is CASEGQLNTEAFF. CDR3 coding DNA: TGTGCCAGCGAGGGACAGTTGAACACTGAAGCTTTCTTT. This chain connects TRBV28 to TRBJ1-1; 7 bases line up with TRBD1. The J segment lost 0 bases and the V segment lost 8 bases, leaving 3 bases of the junction unmatched. CDR3 length equals 13 residues. From germline, CDR1 is MDHEN and CDR2 SYDVKM.

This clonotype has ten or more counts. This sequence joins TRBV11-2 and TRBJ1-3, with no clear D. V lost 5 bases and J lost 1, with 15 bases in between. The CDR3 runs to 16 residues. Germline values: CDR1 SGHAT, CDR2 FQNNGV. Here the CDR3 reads CASSLEGGWSGNTIYF. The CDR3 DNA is TGTGCCAGCAGCCTCGAAGGAGGGTGGTCTGGAAACACCATATATTTT.